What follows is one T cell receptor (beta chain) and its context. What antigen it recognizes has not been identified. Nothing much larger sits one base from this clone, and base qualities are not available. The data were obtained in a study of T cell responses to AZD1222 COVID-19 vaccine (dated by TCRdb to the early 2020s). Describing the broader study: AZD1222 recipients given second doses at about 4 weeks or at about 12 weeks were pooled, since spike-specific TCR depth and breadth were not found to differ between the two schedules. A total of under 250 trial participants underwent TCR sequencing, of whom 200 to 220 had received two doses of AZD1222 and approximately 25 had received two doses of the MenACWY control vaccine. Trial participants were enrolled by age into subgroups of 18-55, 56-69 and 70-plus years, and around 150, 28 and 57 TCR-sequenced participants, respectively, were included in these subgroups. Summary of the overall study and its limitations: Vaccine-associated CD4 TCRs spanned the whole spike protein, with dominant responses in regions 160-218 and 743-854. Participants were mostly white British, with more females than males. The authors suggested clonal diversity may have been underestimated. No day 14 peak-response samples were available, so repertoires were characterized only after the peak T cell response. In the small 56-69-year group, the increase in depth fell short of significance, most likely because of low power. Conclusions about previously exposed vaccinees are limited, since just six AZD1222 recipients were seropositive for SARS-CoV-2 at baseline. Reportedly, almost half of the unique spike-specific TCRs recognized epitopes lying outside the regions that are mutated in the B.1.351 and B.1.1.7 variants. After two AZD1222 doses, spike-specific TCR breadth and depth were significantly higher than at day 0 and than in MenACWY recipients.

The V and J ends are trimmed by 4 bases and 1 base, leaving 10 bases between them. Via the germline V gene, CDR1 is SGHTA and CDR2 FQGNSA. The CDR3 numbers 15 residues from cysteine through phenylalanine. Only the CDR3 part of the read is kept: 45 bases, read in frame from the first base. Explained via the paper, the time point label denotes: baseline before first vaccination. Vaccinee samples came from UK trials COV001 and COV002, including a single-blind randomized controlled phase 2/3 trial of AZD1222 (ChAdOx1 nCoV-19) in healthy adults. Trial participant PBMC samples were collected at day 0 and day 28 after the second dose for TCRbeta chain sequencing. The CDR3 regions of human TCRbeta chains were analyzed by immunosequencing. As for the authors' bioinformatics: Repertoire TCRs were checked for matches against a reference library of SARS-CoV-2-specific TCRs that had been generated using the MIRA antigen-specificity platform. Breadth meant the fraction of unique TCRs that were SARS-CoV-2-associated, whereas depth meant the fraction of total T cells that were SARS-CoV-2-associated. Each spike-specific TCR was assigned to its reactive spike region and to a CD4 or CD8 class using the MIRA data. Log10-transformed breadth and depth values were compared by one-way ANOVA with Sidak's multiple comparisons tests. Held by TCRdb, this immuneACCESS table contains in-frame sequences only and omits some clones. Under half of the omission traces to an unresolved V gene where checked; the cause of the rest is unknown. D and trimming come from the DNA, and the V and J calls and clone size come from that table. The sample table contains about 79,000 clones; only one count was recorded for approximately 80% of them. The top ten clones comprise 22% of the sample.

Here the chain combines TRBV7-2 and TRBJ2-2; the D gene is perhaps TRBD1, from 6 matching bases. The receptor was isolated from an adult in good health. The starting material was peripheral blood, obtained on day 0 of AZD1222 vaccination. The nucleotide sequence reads TGTGCCAGCAGCTCAAGGGGACAGAACACCGGGGAGCTGTTTTTT. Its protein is CASSSRGQNTGELFF.